The 21 T cell receptor beta chains reported below all come from one sample, sequenced in a study of early T cells in non-severe SARS-CoV-2 infection. From the 5' RACE reads, TCRdb called clonotypes with MiXCR, one entry per CDR3 protein. This sample yields about 72,000 distinct CDR3 sequences, of which 9.1% are seen a single time; roughly 3.2% belongs to the top ten. Source material: whole blood. These TCRs come from an adult who was a healthcare worker with PCR-confirmed SARS-CoV-2 infection or an uninfected control (not recorded which).

In its sample, this clonotype was seen many times. This chain uses TRBV29-1 with TRBJ2-1; 9 nucleotides align to TRBD1. CDR1 is SQVTM, CDR2 ANQGSEA, per germline. The CDR3 totals 14 residues. With 5 bases clipped from V and 4 bases from J, the junction kept 6 bases outside the gene matches. The CDR3 protein is CSVTEGTGYNEQFF. CDR3 sequence (DNA): TGCAGCGTTACGGAGGGGACAGGGTACAATGAGCAGTTCTTC.

The chain has TRBV7-2 and TRBJ2-7; unclear D gene. Germline CDR1 is SGHTA and CDR2 is FQGNSA. CDR3 length: 11 residues. V lost 5 bases, J lost 3 bases, and 5 bases lay in between. The CDR3 reads CASSVHYEQYF. CDR3 DNA: TGTGCCAGCAGCGTCCACTACGAGCAGTACTTC.

The J gene is TRBJ1-6, the V gene TRBV18, with D unclear. Germline-derived CDR1 and CDR2 are KGHSH and LQKENI. V was pared by 3 bases and J by 3 bases, with 9 bases between. This CDR3 comprises 15 residues. CDR3 in amino acids: CASSPNQDYNSPLHF. The CDR3 DNA sequence: TGTGCCAGCTCACCTAACCAAGACTATAATTCACCCCTCCACTTT.

This clonotype occurred a few times. V usage is TRBV4-3 and J usage is TRBJ1-3; D is undetermined. The V end was cut by 4 bases, the J end by 8 bases, with 21 bases between. This CDR3 is 16 amino acids long. Germline CDR1 LGHNA, CDR2 YSLEER. DNA of the CDR3: TGCGCCAGCAGCCCCTCGGACGGAGCAATTGGGGACACCATATATTTT. It specifies CASSPSDGAIGDTIYF.

This clonotype was recorded a few times. The J gene is TRBJ2-7, the V gene TRBV2, with TRBD2 as a possible D gene (6 bases). V lost 9 bases to trimming and J lost 6 bases, with 21 bases between them. The CDR3 is 14 amino acids. Germline V lookup: CDR1 SNHLY, CDR2 FYNNEI. CDR3 sequence: CASGGSSGASEQYF. Written as DNA, the CDR3 is TGTGCCAGTGGTGGTAGTAGCGGAGCTTCCGAGCAGTACTTC.

This clonotype was detected a few times. The genes are TRBV10-3 and TRBJ1-1; the D is unclear. The length of the CDR3 is 12 residues. V lost 3 bases and J lost 0, with 2 bases in between. CDR1 and CDR2 (germline): ENHRY, SYGVKD. The chain's CDR3 is CAISDLNTEAFF. As DNA, the CDR3 is TGTGCCATCAGTGACCTGAACACTGAAGCTTTCTTT.

The chain has TRBV7-9 and TRBJ2-3, with 7 nucleotides matching TRBD2. There are 16 residues in the CDR3. Germline CDR1 reads SEHNR; CDR2 reads FQNEAQ (reference sequence). V was pared by 5 bases and J by 4 bases, with 12 bases of the junction left unmatched. The CDR3 DNA follows: TGTGCCAGCAGCCCCGGGACGGGAGGTTGGGCAGATACGCAGTATTTT. This encodes CASSPGTGGWADTQYF.

The rearrangement links TRBV20-1 to TRBJ1-5; 7 nucleotides align to TRBD1. The germline V gene has CDR1 DFQATT and CDR2 SNEGSKA (reference sequence). The CDR3 runs to 13 residues. Trimming cost V 8 bases and J 2 bases; bases outside gene matches: 6. The CDR3 sequence: CSLQGQGNQPQHF. CDR3 bases: TGCAGTCTACAGGGGCAGGGCAATCAGCCCCAGCATTTT.

This clonotype has ten or more counts. The chain uses TRBV5-6 and TRBJ2-3; D not resolved. The CDR3 length is 17 residues. The ends were cut back, 0 bases at V and 1 base at J, with 15 bases in the middle. Germline V CDR1 and CDR2: SGHDT, YYEEEE. The chain's CDR3 is CASSLVFDSRGTDTQYF. As DNA, the CDR3 is TGTGCCAGCAGCTTGGTATTCGACTCAAGGGGCACAGATACGCAGTATTTT. The variable domain in full, with the rest retrieved from reference TRBV5-6 and TRBJ2-3, is DAGVTQSPTHLIKTRGQQVTLRCSPKSGHDTVSWYQQALGQGPQFIFQYYEEEERQRGNFPDRFSGHQFPNYSSELNVNALLLGDSALYLCASSLVFDSRGTDTQYFGPGTRLTVL.

This clonotype was recorded a few times. The chain has TRBV7-3 and TRBJ2-3; D perhaps matches TRBD2 (6 bases). Trimming cost V 1 base and J 1 base, with 9 bases left between them. The germline V gene encodes CDR1 SGHTA and CDR2 FQGTGA. The CDR3 consists of 15 residues. CDR3 bases: TGTGCCAGCAGCTTAAACGGAGGGCGCACAGATACGCAGTATTTT. This translates into CASSLNGGRTDTQYF.

V usage is TRBV5-1 and J usage is TRBJ2-7; D is tentatively TRBD1 or TRBD2 (6 bases each). The CDR3 has 14 amino acids. Germline V gene lookup returns CDR1 SGHRS and CDR2 YFSETQ. V lost 4 bases, J lost 4 bases, and 15 bases lay in between. Here the CDR3 reads CASSPEGGSYEQYF. CDR3 DNA: TGCGCCAGCAGCCCAGAAGGGGGGAGTTACGAGCAGTACTTC. Using reference TRBV5-1 and TRBJ2-7 for the parts outside the CDR3, the full variable domain is KAGVTQTPRYLIKTRGQQVTLSCSPISGHRSVSWYQQTPGQGLQFLFEYFSETQRNKGNFPGRFSGRQFSNSRSEMNVSTLELGDSALYLCASSPEGGSYEQYFGPGTRLTVT.

The V and J genes are TRBV19 and TRBJ2-2; TRBD2 aligns across 10 bases. The J segment lost 6 bases and the V segment lost 3 bases, leaving 4 bases of the junction unmatched. Germline loops: CDR1 LNHDA, CDR2 SQIVND (reference sequence). This CDR3 region has 15 residues. CDR3 sequence: CASSISLAGAGELFF. The CDR3 DNA reads TGTGCCAGTAGTATTAGCCTAGCGGGAGCCGGGGAGCTGTTTTTT.

In its sample, this clonotype was seen a few times. The chain couples TRBV29-1 to TRBJ2-7; 9 bases agree with TRBD2. There are 15 residues in the CDR3. Per the germline V gene, CDR1 is SQVTM and CDR2 is ANQGSEA. V trimming: 5 bases; J trimming: 3 bases; junction bases outside the gene matches: 11. CDR3 in amino acids: CSVPVAGGNFYEQYF. The CDR3 region has the DNA TGCAGCGTTCCCGTGGCGGGAGGGAACTTCTACGAGCAGTACTTC.

This clonotype showed up just a few times. The gene calls are TRBV19 and TRBJ2-7; 8 nucleotides match TRBD1. CDR3 length: 15 residues. Germline V gene data show CDR1 as LNHDA and CDR2 as SQIVND (reference sequence). V shed 3 bases and J 5 bases; nucleotides not matched to a gene: 9. CDR3 nucleotides: TGTGCCAGTAGTATCTTCGGGACAGGCCCCCACGAGCAGTACTTC. This codes for CASSIFGTGPHEQYF. Together with reference TRBV19 and TRBJ2-7, the CDR3 gives the full variable domain: DGGITQSPKYLFRKEGQNVTLSCEQNLNHDAMYWYRQDPGQGLRLIYYSQIVNDFQKGDIAEGYSVSREKKESFPLTVTSAQKNPTAFYLCASSIFGTGPHEQYFGPGTRLTVT.

This clonotype was seen ten or more times. The chain employs TRBV12-3 or TRBV12-4 and TRBJ2-7; 7 bases agree with TRBD1. The ends lost 1 base at V and 4 bases at J; junction bases unmatched: 4. This CDR3 region has 14 residues. CDR3 coding DNA: TGTGCCAGCAGTTTAGGGGGACAGCTATACGAGCAGTACTTC. Amino acid sequence: CASSLGGQLYEQYF.

In its sample, this clonotype was seen many times. The chain employs TRBV25-1 and TRBJ1-6, with 8 positions matching TRBD1. Germline CDR1 reads MGHDK; CDR2 reads SYGVNS. This CDR3 has 15 residues. V lost 2 bases, J lost 7 bases, and 4 bases stayed unmatched. The CDR3 sequence: CASSEGQGLNSPLHF. Written as DNA, the CDR3 is TGTGCCAGCAGTGAAGGACAGGGCCTCAATTCACCCCTCCACTTT. The full variable domain, rest sourced from reference TRBV25-1 and TRBJ1-6, is EADIYQTPRYLVIGTGKKITLECSQTMGHDKMYWYQQDPGMELHLIHYSYGVNSTEKGDLSSESTVSRIRTEHFPLTLESARPSHTSQYLCASSEGQGLNSPLHFGNGTRLTVT.

The table lists this clonotype with a few counts. Possible read error: a much larger clone is one base away. This sequence joins TRBV7-3 and TRBJ1-2; perhaps TRBD1 as D (6 bases). V was shortened by 5 bases and J by 0 bases, with 13 bases between the two germline ends. Germline V gene lookup returns CDR1 SGHTA and CDR2 FQGTGA. There are 15 residues in the CDR3. CDR3 in amino acids: CASSENGGSNYGYTF. The DNA of the CDR3 is TGTGCCAGCAGCGAAAACGGGGGCTCTAACTATGGCTACACCTTC.

A few counts support this clonotype. The J gene is TRBJ2-7, the V gene TRBV10-1; 9 bases are shared with TRBD2. The ends lost 6 bases at V and 2 bases at J; junction bases unmatched: 5. The CDR3 spans 14 residues. CDR1 is WNHNN and CDR2 is SYGVQD in the germline V gene (reference sequence). The CDR3 spells CASSPSGTAYEQYF. The CDR3 coding sequence is TGCGCCAGCAGCCCTAGCGGGACCGCCTACGAGCAGTACTTC.

Ten or more counts support this clonotype. This rearrangement joins TRBV2 to TRBJ1-1; D perhaps matches TRBD1 (5 bases). The CDR3 consists of 13 residues. CDR1 SNHLY and CDR2 FYNNEI come from the germline V gene. V dropped 4 bases and J dropped 7 bases, with 13 bases sitting between them. The CDR3 sequence: CASSALGAGEAFF. The CDR3 DNA follows: TGTGCCAGCAGTGCCCTAGGGGCCGGTGAAGCTTTCTTT.

A few counts support this clonotype. The chain combines TRBV2 with TRBJ1-2; D may be TRBD1 (6 bases). Trimming removed 1 base from V and 4 bases from J, with 19 bases in between. The CDR3 is made up of 17 amino acids. Germline loops: CDR1 SNHLY, CDR2 FYNNEI. CDR3 loop: CASSEGGSGHRFYGYTF. The CDR3 DNA sequence: TGTGCCAGCAGTGAAGGGGGGTCGGGACACCGCTTCTATGGCTACACCTTC.

This clonotype was seen a few times. The J gene is TRBJ1-2, the V gene TRBV25-1; D is perhaps TRBD1 (5 bases). V shed 2 bases and J shed 5 bases, with 9 bases lying between them. CDR3 length equals 13 residues. Germline V gene sequence: CDR1 MGHDK, CDR2 SYGVNS. This CDR3 is CASSEKDNYGYTF. Written as DNA, the CDR3 is TGTGCCAGCAGTGAAAAGGACAATTATGGCTACACCTTC.